This T cell receptor beta chain derives from a study of T cells expressing NK-cell markers. Study-wide context: All TCR beta repertoires analysed originated from sorted CD3+CD56+NKG2C+, CD3+CD56+NKG2C- and CD3+CD56-NKG2C+ T cells. In the group of eight sequenced donors, seven were HCMV-seropositive and one was seronegative. General study points: The CD3+CD56-NKG2C+ fraction of a handful of donors was likewise dominated by these clonotypes.

In germline, CDR1 is LGHDT, CDR2 YNNKEL (reference sequence). This CDR3 region has 18 residues. For TCR beta, cDNA was produced by 5'RACE template switching with UMIs. TCRdb reanalyzed the 5' RACE reads, giving one entry per CDR3 protein sequence and no DNA. This sample contains some 340,000 distinct CDR3 sequences. Of note for this clonotype: Its specificity is unknown.

This TCR came from a man aged 18 to 69 in good health. The sequencing sample was made of blood T cells: a sorted CD56 or NKG2C T cell subset, CD4+ or CD8+ T cells, or bulk PBMC T cells (not recorded which). V usage is TRBV3-1 and J usage is TRBJ2-1; the TCRdb D gene call, TRBD2, has no DNA to confirm it. The CDR3 spells CASSVGLAGGLGYNEQFF.